Each of the 10 T cell receptor beta chains below was sequenced from the same sample in a study of T cell responses to AZD1222 COVID-19 vaccine. The data were produced by immunoSEQ multiplex PCR, yet TCRdb's version contains in-frame clones alone and is incomplete. Of approximately 73,000 clones listed, nearly 85% are singletons. The material was peripheral blood, obtained on day 0 of AZD1222 vaccination. The receptors derive from an adult in good health.

In nucleotides, the CDR3 is TGTGCCAGCAGCCGACCGGACGGAAATTCACCCCTCCACTTT. Its translation is CASSRPDGNSPLHF. The rearrangement joins TRBV4-2 to TRBJ1-6; D is ambiguous. Trimming took off 4 bases at V and 7 bases at J, with 11 bases between the two ends. Germline lookup yields CDR1 LGHNA and CDR2 YNFKEQ. The CDR3 is made up of 14 amino acids.

This clone was counted a few times. The CDR3 bases are TGTGCCTGGACTTGGGGACAGGGGAACACTGAAGCTTTCTTT. It codes for CAWTWGQGNTEAFF. The V and J genes are TRBV30 and TRBJ1-1; 9 nucleotides match TRBD1. V shed 4 bases and J 1 base; nucleotides not matched to a gene: 4. Germline CDR1 is GTSNPN and CDR2 is SVGIG (reference sequence). This CDR3 is 14 amino acids long. The whole variable domain, remainder taken from reference TRBV30 and TRBJ1-1, is SQTIHQWPATLVQPVGSPLSLECTVEGTSNPNLYWYRQAAGRGLQLLFYSVGIGQISSEVPQNLSASRPQDRQFILSSKKLLLSDSGFYLCAWTWGQGNTEAFFGQGTRLTVV.

The chain recombines TRBV20-1 with TRBJ1-1, with a tentative D call TRBD1 (5 bases). The CDR3 totals 11 residues. With 0 bases removed from V and 10 bases from J, the gap between germline ends came to 9 bases. Germline V gene sequence: CDR1 DFQATT, CDR2 SNEGSKA (reference sequence). CDR3 residues: CSARDRTGAFF. The CDR3 DNA is TGCAGTGCTAGAGATCGAACAGGAGCTTTCTTT.

The rearrangement joins TRBV28 to TRBJ1-1; D gene ambiguous. Germline CDR1 reads MDHEN; CDR2 reads SYDVKM. The CDR3 spans 12 residues. V lost 8 bases and J 3 bases, leaving 10 bases between the germline ends. The CDR3, as DNA: TGTGCCAGCTTTGGACTAGACACTGAAGCTTTCTTT. Protein: CASFGLDTEAFF.

The chain is built from TRBV12-5 and TRBJ1-2; 7 bases fit TRBD1. Germline V lookup: CDR1 LGHNT, CDR2 FRNRAP. This CDR3 has 17 residues. V dropped 3 bases and J dropped 0; count of bases not matched to a gene: 10. For the CDR3, the DNA is TGTGCTAGTGGTTTCGCGACAGGGACTTCATCTAACTATGGCTACACCTTC. Its protein is CASGFATGTSSNYGYTF.

The V gene is TRBV6-4, the J gene TRBJ1-5; D unresolved. Trimming took off 6 bases at V and 9 bases at J, with 30 bases between the two ends. Germline V gene lookup returns CDR1 MRHNA and CDR2 SNTAGT. There are 18 residues in the CDR3. CDR3 nucleotides: TGTGCCAGCAGCTTAGGACGGGCGTTATCTTGGGGTGGACGGCCCCAGCATTTT. Translation gives CASSLGRALSWGGRPQHF.

The chain employs TRBV5-6 and TRBJ2-1; TRBD1 matches at 9 bases. The germline gives CDR1 SGHDT, CDR2 YYEEEE. J lost 8 bases, V lost 6 bases, and 12 bases had no gene match. This CDR3 spans 15 amino acids. This chain's CDR3 is CASTFLDRGSHEQFF. In DNA, the CDR3 is TGTGCCAGCACCTTTCTGGACAGGGGCTCCCATGAGCAGTTCTTC.

This chain connects TRBV14 to TRBJ1-6; D is possibly TRBD1 (5 bases). Trimming took off 3 bases at V and 7 bases at J, with 7 bases between the two ends. CDR1 is SGHDN, CDR2 FVKESK, per germline. This CDR3 has 13 residues. CDR3 coding DNA: TGTGCCAGCAGCCACAGGGCCAATTCACCCCTCCACTTT. Translated: CASSHRANSPLHF.

The V gene is TRBV15, the J gene TRBJ1-1; no firm D call. V was clipped by 1 base and J by 1 base, with 7 bases between them. Germline assignment: CDR1 LNHNV and CDR2 YYDKDF (reference sequence). This CDR3 has 14 residues. The CDR3 spells CATSRGGPNTEAFF. Here the CDR3 DNA reads TGTGCCACCAGCAGAGGCGGCCCGAACACTGAAGCTTTCTTT.

The chain has TRBV24-1 and TRBJ1-3, with unresolved D. V was trimmed by 0 bases and J by 0 bases, leaving 8 bases between them. Germline V lookup: CDR1 KGHDR, CDR2 SFDVKD. The CDR3 consists of 16 residues. The CDR3 DNA sequence: TGTGCCACCAGTGATTTGACAGACACCTCTGGAAACACCATATATTTT. Protein: CATSDLTDTSGNTIYF.